This T cell receptor beta chain came from a study of T-cell reconstitution after alpha-beta-depleted transplantation in children listed by TCRdb under 2016. Context from the whole study: T-cell immune reconstitution after TCRalphabeta/CD19-depleted allogeneic hematopoietic cell transplantation in children was quantitatively tracked in the study by means of TCR repertoire profiling.

This clonotype came up many times. The antigen it binds to is not known. Base qualities were left out, and no much larger clone turns up one base away. Libraries came from PCR. The listed sequencing device is Illumina HiSeq 2500. TCR libraries were prepared with molecular barcoding, using unique molecular identifiers to normalize TCRbeta repertoire quantification. TCRdb ran its own pipeline on the public reads, namely fastp trimming at Q25 and MiXCR clone calling, and kept in-frame beta chains. Each CDR3 protein gets just one entry, which takes the most common genes and DNA from the rows behind it. In all, the sample holds 200,000 to 300,000 distinct CDR3 sequences, and 9.5% to 15% of those were seen once. The ten most abundant clones make up about 2.6% of the sample. The germline ends are 7 bases apart after V is trimmed by 0 bases and J by 1 base. Spanning cysteine to phenylalanine, the CDR3 consists of 14 amino acids. CDR3 DNA only is kept here, 42 bases in frame from base 1. From a lookup of the germline V gene, CDR1 and CDR2 are SGDLS and YYNGEE.

Sample: PBMCs from the stem cell graft donor, taken from the stem cell graft. The receptor was isolated from a human donor who donated a stem cell graft to a child with acute lymphoblastic leukemia. The rearrangement joined TRBV9 to TRBJ1-1; the D gene is perhaps TRBD1, from 6 matching bases. For the CDR3, the sequence is CASSVGRGNTEAFF. The sequence in DNA is TGTGCCAGCAGCGTAGGCAGGGGGAACACTGAAGCTTTCTTT.